The rows below give T cell receptor beta chains drawn from one sample of a study of blood T cell repertoires in COVID-19. The table came from immunoSEQ multiplex PCR; TCRdb's copy has only in-frame clones and leaves some out. In the table there are 50,000 to 85,000 clones, around three quarters of which are singletons. Sequenced sample: peripheral blood. Every receptor here comes from a human donor in a cohort sampled during active COVID-19. Each CDR3 is given with its conserved first and last residue. Each record gives: D gene, J gene, clone size, CDR3 length, V gene, CDR3 DNA, CDR3 protein. A D gene is named only where the DNA matches it firmly. Size values are once, few and many counts, or a class for expanded clones, and some rows have none.

>NA|TRBJ2-7|NA|14|TRBV25-1
TGTGCCACCGACCCGAGGGGGTATGCCCACGAGCAGTACTTC
CATDPRGYAHEQYF
>NA|TRBJ1-2|NA|14|TRBV5-4
TGTGCCAGCAGCTTGGGAGGGTCTTTCTATGGCTACACCTTC
CASSLGGSFYGYTF
>NA|TRBJ1-4|NA|21|TRBV4-3
TGCGCCAGCAGCCAAGCCTGGCGGCGGGCGGGGGGCTATGCAACTAATGAAAAACTGTTTTTT
CASSQAWRRAGGYATNEKLFF
>NA|TRBJ2-5|NA|14|TRBV18
TGTGCCAGCCGTCGCCCGGGACTCCAAGAGACCCAGTACTTC
CASRRPGLQETQYF
>TRBD1|TRBJ2-7|NA|13|TRBV7-2
TGTGCCAGCAGCTCGGGACAGCGTTTGAAGCAGTACTTC
CASSSGQRLKQYF
>NA|TRBJ1-2|NA|13|TRBV11-2
TGTGCCAGCAGCTTAGTTGGGGGGTTGGGCTACACCTTC
CASSLVGGLGYTF
>TRBD1|TRBJ2-3|once|15|TRBV7-9
TGTGCCAGCAGCTCACAGGGGGGTCGCACAGATACGCAGTATTTT
CASSSQGGRTDTQYF
>NA|TRBJ2-5|NA|11|TRBV29-1
TGCAGCGTTGGCAGCGGAGAGACCCAGTACTTC
CSVGSGETQYF
>NA|TRBJ2-3|NA|13|TRBV5-1
TGCGCCAGCAGCTCAGGGGACGCAGATACGCAGTATTTT
CASSSGDADTQYF
>TRBD2|TRBJ2-1|NA|15|TRBV18
TGTGCCAGCTCACCGGGGCCTAGCGGTTACAATGAGCAGTTCTTC
CASSPGPSGYNEQFF
>NA|TRBJ2-2|NA|15|TRBV5-1
TGCGCCAGCACCCCGGACATTCGGGACACCGGGGAGCTGTTTTTT
CASTPDIRDTGELFF
>TRBD1|TRBJ2-7|NA|15|TRBV15
TGTGCCACCAGCAGAGGGGGGAGACAGGGCTACGAGCAGTACTTC
CATSRGGRQGYEQYF
>NA|TRBJ2-1|NA|15|TRBV7-9
TGTGCCAGCAGCTTAGTTGTAGGGGTCTACAATGAGCAGTTCTTC
CASSLVVGVYNEQFF
>TRBD2|TRBJ2-3|NA|15|TRBV3-1/TRBV3-2
TGTGCCAGCAGCCACACTAGCGGGAGCACAGATACGCAGTATTTT
CASSHTSGSTDTQYF
>NA|TRBJ1-1|few|15|TRBV5-8
TGTGCCAGCAGCTTGTTGGGGGCGGGGGCCTTTGAAGCTTTCTTT
CASSLLGAGAFEAFF
>NA|TRBJ2-7|NA|14|TRBV6-5
TGTGCCAGCAGAGCCGCTAGCAGCTCCTACGAGCAGTACTTC
CASRAASSSYEQYF
>TRBD2|TRBJ2-1|few|19|TRBV19
TGTGCCAGTAGAACCCGACCCCTAGCGGGAGGCGTCTCTCACAATGAGCAGTTCTTC
CASRTRPLAGGVSHNEQFF
>NA|TRBJ2-7|NA|9|TRBV27
TGTGCCACCCTCTACGAGCAGTACTTC
CATLYEQYF
>NA|TRBJ2-7|NA|16|TRBV5-5
TGTGCCAGCAGCTCCAGACCCCGAGAGGTCCTTGGGGAGCAGTACTTC
CASSSRPREVLGEQYF
>NA|TRBJ1-4|NA|14|TRBV10-3
TGTGCCATCAGTGGACTGTTTCTGGATGAAAAACTGTTTTTT
CAISGLFLDEKLFF
>TRBD1|TRBJ1-2|NA|19|TRBV7-8
TGTGCCAGCAGCCCAGTCCTCACAGGGGGCCGCACCCGCAACTATGGCTACACCTTC
CASSPVLTGGRTRNYGYTF
>TRBD1|TRBJ2-7|NA|14|TRBV7-8
TGTGCCAGCAGCCGGGACAGGACGTCCTACGGGCAGTACTTC
CASSRDRTSYGQYF
>NA|TRBJ2-5|few|11|TRBV20-1
TGCAGTGCAGAGTACCAAGAGACCCAGTACTTC
CSAEYQETQYF
>NA|TRBJ2-5|NA|15|TRBV7-7
TGTGCTAGCAGCTCCCTCGACAACAAGGGGGAGACCCAGTACTTC
CASSSLDNKGETQYF
>NA|TRBJ2-3|NA|14|TRBV6-4
TGTGCCAGCCGCCCGGACAGCCTCACAGATACGCAGTATTTT
CASRPDSLTDTQYF
>TRBD2|TRBJ2-1|NA|15|TRBV7-2
TGTGCCAGCAGCTTGGGACTAGCGGGAAGCGGTGAGCAGTTCTTC
CASSLGLAGSGEQFF
>TRBD1|TRBJ2-7|NA|11|TRBV5-1
TGCGCCAGCAGCCAGGGACAGCAGCAGTACTTC
CASSQGQQQYF
>NA|TRBJ2-7|few|14|TRBV28
TGTGCCAGCAGACGGGTTTCAGGGCTCTACGAGCAGTACTTC
CASRRVSGLYEQYF
>TRBD2|TRBJ2-1|NA|15|TRBV7-2
TGTGCCAGCACCTTAACTAGCGCGACCTACAATGAGCAGTTCTTC
CASTLTSATYNEQFF
>TRBD2|TRBJ2-1|NA|17|TRBV6-1
TGTGCCAGCAGTGAAGGGTCCCCGGGGGGGAGGGGCAATGAGCAGTTCTTC
CASSEGSPGGRGNEQFF
>NA|TRBJ2-2|few|14|TRBV5-1
TGCGCCAGCAGCTTGGCGGGGAGCACCGGGGAGCTGTTTTTT
CASSLAGSTGELFF
>TRBD1|TRBJ1-4|once|14|TRBV5-4
TGTGCCAGCAGCCCGACAGGGGGCGACGAAAAACTGTTTTTT
CASSPTGGDEKLFF
>NA|TRBJ1-2|NA|13|TRBV18
TGTGCCAGCTCACCTAACAGGGACTATGGCTACACCTTC
CASSPNRDYGYTF
>NA|TRBJ2-3|once|13|TRBV7-2
TGTGCCAGCAGCTTTCTAGCCCCAGATACGCAGTATTTT
CASSFLAPDTQYF
>TRBD2|TRBJ2-4|NA|18|TRBV5-1
TGCGCCAGCAGCTTGCGCCCTAGCGGGAGGGCTGCCAAAAACATTCAGTACTTC
CASSLRPSGRAAKNIQYF
>NA|TRBJ1-6|once|15|TRBV27
TGTGCCAGCAGCCAGAGCAGGGGCCAGAATTCACCCCTCCACTTT
CASSQSRGQNSPLHF
>NA|TRBJ2-7|NA|11|TRBV11-2
TGTGCCAGCAGCTTAAATCGCGAGCAGTACTTC
CASSLNREQYF
>NA|TRBJ1-1|NA|13|TRBV14
TGTGCCAGCAGCCAAGGTCTGCCAGGAGAAGCTTTCTTT
CASSQGLPGEAFF
>TRBD2|TRBJ2-2|NA|17|TRBV19
TGTGCCAGTAACCCAGCGGGGGAGATTAAGAGAACCGGGGAGCTGTTTTTT
CASNPAGEIKRTGELFF
>NA|TRBJ1-6|NA|16|TRBV7-9
TGTGCCAGCAGCTTATCCGGGACACCAACTAATTCACCCCTCCACTTT
CASSLSGTPTNSPLHF
>TRBD2|TRBJ2-5|once|12|TRBV5-6
TGTGCCAGCAGCTTGACTGGGACTATGGTTTACTTC
CASSLTGTMVYF
>NA|TRBJ1-4|NA|16|TRBV6-5
TGTGCCAGCAGTTTGGGGGCTCCTTCAACTAATGAAAAACTGTTTTTT
CASSLGAPSTNEKLFF
>TRBD2|TRBJ2-7|few|14|TRBV19
TGTGCCAGTACTCGGACTAGCGGGAGTCGGGAGCAGTACTTC
CASTRTSGSREQYF
>TRBD1|TRBJ2-7|NA|15|TRBV6-5
TGTGCCAGCAGGCCACAGGGGCCCGGTTTCTACGAGCAGTACTTC
CASRPQGPGFYEQYF
>TRBD1|TRBJ2-7|NA|15|TRBV7-9
TGTGCCAGCAGCATCCGGGACAGGGGGTGGAACGAGCAGTACTTC
CASSIRDRGWNEQYF
>NA|TRBJ2-1|once|17|TRBV7-6
TGTGCCAGCAGCTTGGGGCGACAGGGAGGATCCCGCGATGAGCAGTTCTTC
CASSLGRQGGSRDEQFF
>TRBD1|TRBJ1-4|NA|13|TRBV19
TGTGCCAGTAGTATCCCAACCGGGACAGTCGGGTTTTTT
CASSIPTGTVGFF
>TRBD1|TRBJ1-1|NA|15|TRBV5-4
TGTGCCAGCAGCGTGGGACAGGGAAAGTACACTGAAGCTTTCTTT
CASSVGQGKYTEAFF
>TRBD1|TRBJ1-3|NA|15|TRBV9
TGTGCCAGCAGCGCAGGACAGGGAGGTGGAAACACCATATATTTT
CASSAGQGGGNTIYF
>NA|TRBJ2-3|NA|14|TRBV5-1
TGCGCCAGCAGGGGGGCTGTCAGCACAGATACGCAGTATTTT
CASRGAVSTDTQYF
>TRBD2|TRBJ2-1|NA|16|TRBV7-9
TGTGCCAGCAGCTCCGTGACTAGCGGGACCTACAATGAGCAGTTCTTC
CASSSVTSGTYNEQFF